This is a list of T cell receptor beta chains from one sample in a study of OX40 agonist ivuxolimab in advanced cancers. Libraries were prepared by immunoSEQ multiplex PCR; TCRdb keeps only in-frame clonotypes and omits some of them. Of roughly 50,000 clones listed, 91% were seen once; the top ten hold around 12%. Material: CD4+ or CD8+ T cells sorted from blood, obtained in a trial of the OX40 agonist ivuxolimab. All receptors derive from an adult with an advanced solid tumor such as melanoma, head and neck, liver or kidney cancer. Each CDR3 is given with its conserved first and last residue. The order of the fields is J gene, V gene, D gene, CDR3 protein, CDR3 DNA. A D gene is named only where the DNA matches it firmly.

TRBJ1-3	TRBV10-3	TRBD1	CAIRIDRDGNTIYF	TGTGCCATCAGGATTGACAGGGATGGAAACACCATATATTTT
TRBJ2-7	TRBV5-1	-	CASREADTYEQYF	TGCGCCAGCAGGGAGGCGGACACCTACGAGCAGTACTTC
TRBJ1-4	TRBV13	-	CASSLWGEKLFF	TGTGCCAGCAGCTTGTGGGGAGAAAAACTGTTTTTT
TRBJ2-7	TRBV2	-	CASSDSYEQYF	TGTGCCAGCAGTGATAGCTACGAGCAGTACTTC
TRBJ2-5	TRBV29-1	-	CSVEERRGAGQETQYF	TGCAGCGTTGAAGAACGTAGGGGCGCGGGGCAAGAGACCCAGTACTTC
TRBJ1-2	TRBV7-9	TRBD1	CAIPRGTAYGYTF	TGTGCCATTCCCCGGGGGACAGCCTATGGCTACACCTTC
TRBJ1-2	TRBV5-1	TRBD1	CASSTIGQGNYGYTF	TGCGCCAGCTCCACAATTGGACAGGGGAACTATGGCTACACCTTC
TRBJ2-1	TRBV4-2	TRBD2	CASSQDTSGRARRNEQFF	TGTGCCAGCAGCCAAGACACTAGCGGGAGGGCCCGTCGGAATGAGCAGTTCTTC
TRBJ2-1	TRBV6-1	TRBD2	CASSEKGGRGFF	TGTGCCAGCAGTGAAAAAGGCGGGAGGGGGTTCTTC
TRBJ1-5	TRBV27	-	CASSTHLRDKYQPQHF	TGTGCCAGCAGTACTCATCTCCGGGACAAATATCAGCCCCAGCATTTT
TRBJ2-7	TRBV2	TRBD1	CASSEMGQPYEQYF	TGTGCCAGCAGTGAGATGGGACAGCCCTACGAGCAGTACTTC
TRBJ1-3	TRBV7-9	-	CASSLRSRNTIYF	TGTGCCAGCAGCTTAAGGAGTAGAAACACCATATATTTT
TRBJ2-7	TRBV28	-	CASSLVAYEQYF	TGTGCCAGCAGTTTGGTGGCCTACGAGCAGTACTTC
TRBJ1-2	TRBV29-1	TRBD1	CSVGGQVPGYTF	TGCAGCGTTGGTGGACAGGTCCCTGGCTACACCTTC